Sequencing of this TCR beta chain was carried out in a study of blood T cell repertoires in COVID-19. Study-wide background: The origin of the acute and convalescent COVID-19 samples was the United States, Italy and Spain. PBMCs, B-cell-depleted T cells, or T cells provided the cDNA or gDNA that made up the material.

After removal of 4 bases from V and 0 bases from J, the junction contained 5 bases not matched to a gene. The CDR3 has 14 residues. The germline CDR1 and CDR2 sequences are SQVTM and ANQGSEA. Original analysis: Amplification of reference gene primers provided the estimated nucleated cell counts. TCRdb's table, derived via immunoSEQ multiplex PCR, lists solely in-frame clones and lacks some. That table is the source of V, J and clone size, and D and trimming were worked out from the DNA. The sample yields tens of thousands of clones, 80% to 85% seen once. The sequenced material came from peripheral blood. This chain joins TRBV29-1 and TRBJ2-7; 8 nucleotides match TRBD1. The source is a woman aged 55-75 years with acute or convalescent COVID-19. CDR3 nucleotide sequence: TGCAGCGTTGCCGGGACAGGTTTCTCCTACGAGCAGTACTTC. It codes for CSVAGTGFSYEQYF.